This T cell receptor beta chain was identified in a study of T cells in Graves' hyperthyroidism and ophthalmopathy. Study details: Peripheral blood samples were taken at initial diagnosis, prior to any treatment.

TCR beta CDR3 region amplification was performed from RNA transcripts. When the TCR CDR3 underwent first-round RT-PCR, the HTBI primer set was used. In TCRdb, the multiplex PCR reads were re-called with MiXCR into one record per CDR3 protein. The sample lists fewer than 750,000 distinct CDR3 sequences; about 15% were seen once. Germline V gene data show CDR1 as MNHEY and CDR2 as SMNVEV (reference sequence). The J segment lost 5 bases and the V segment lost 0 bases, leaving 5 bases of the junction unmatched. The length of the CDR3 is 15 residues. Uncontrolled infection, other autoimmune disease, pregnancy or lactation led to exclusion. This sample holds PBMCs from less than 11 ml fresh peripheral blood. This clonotype came up many times.

This TCR was sampled from a woman aged 45 to 65 with Graves' ophthalmopathy. Sequenced sample: blood. The chain couples TRBV27 to TRBJ1-2, with 8 bases aligning to TRBD1. The CDR3 nucleotides read TGTGCCAGCAGTTTATCGTGGACAGGGAAGTATGGCTACACCTTC. Translated, it gives CASSLSWTGKYGYTF.